Below, one TCR beta chain is given with its context. What it recognizes is unknown. Germline V gene lookup returns CDR1 SGHDN and CDR2 FVKESK. With 5 bases removed from V and 1 base from J, the gap between germline ends came to 15 bases. CDR3 length: 16 residues. The second PCR ran about 6 to 12 cycles with a sample-barcoded 5' primer and J-beta primers. CDR3-containing paired-end reads numbered at least 2.5 million in each sample. TCRdb re-called the 5' RACE reads with MiXCR, one entry per CDR3 protein. The data hold approximately 690,000 distinct CDR3 sequences, with less than 45% observed a single time. The record originates from a study of blood T cells in healthy people across ages. Broader study findings: Per million T cells, TCR beta diversity dropped roughly linearly as age increased.

The chain couples TRBV14 to TRBJ2-1; the D call may be TRBD1 or TRBD2 (6 bases each). This TCR was sampled from an elderly man in good health. Sequencing input: blood. The DNA of the CDR3 is TGTGCCAGCAGCAGCCGGGGGACAAAATCCTACAATGAGCAGTTCTTC. It yields the protein CASSSRGTKSYNEQFF.